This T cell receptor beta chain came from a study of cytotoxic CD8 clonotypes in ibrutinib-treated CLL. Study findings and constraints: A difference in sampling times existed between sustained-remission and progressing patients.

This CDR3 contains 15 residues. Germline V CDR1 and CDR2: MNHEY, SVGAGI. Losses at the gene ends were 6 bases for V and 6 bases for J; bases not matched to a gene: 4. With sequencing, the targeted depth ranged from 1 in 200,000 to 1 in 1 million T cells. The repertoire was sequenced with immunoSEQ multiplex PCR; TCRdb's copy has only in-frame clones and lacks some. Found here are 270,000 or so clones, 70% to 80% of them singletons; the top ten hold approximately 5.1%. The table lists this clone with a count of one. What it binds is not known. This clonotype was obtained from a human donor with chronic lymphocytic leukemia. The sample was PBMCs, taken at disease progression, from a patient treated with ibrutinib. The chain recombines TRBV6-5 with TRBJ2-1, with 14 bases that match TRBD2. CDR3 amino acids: CASRGGTSGSNEQFF. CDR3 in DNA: TGTGCCAGCAGGGGCGGGACTAGCGGGAGCAATGAGCAGTTCTTC.